One sample yielded the 16 T cell receptor beta chains listed below, sequenced in a study of cytomegalovirus exposure and HLA in healthy donors. This PCR relied on a set of 60 Vbeta primers and 13 Jbeta primers. TCRdb keeps only in-frame clones here, not all; method: immunoSEQ multiplex PCR. The repertoire holds 140,000 to 150,000 clones, with 78% as singletons. The specimen was PBMCs. The receptor source for this set is a female donor in good health and CMV-seronegative.

The chain carries TRBV7-6 and TRBJ2-1, with D possibly being TRBD2 (6 bases). Trimming left V 2 bases short and J 9 bases short, with 14 bases between. CDR1 and CDR2 from the germline V gene are SGHVS and FNYEAQ. There are 14 residues in the CDR3. CDR3 loop: CASSLSGRAGEQFF. Written as DNA, the CDR3 is TGTGCCAGCAGCTTAAGCGGGCGGGCCGGTGAGCAGTTCTTC.

A few counts support this clone. The rearrangement links TRBV7-6 to TRBJ1-5, with 7 bases lining up with TRBD1. Germline lookup yields CDR1 SGHVS and CDR2 FNYEAQ. The CDR3 covers 16 residues. J was trimmed by 4 bases and V by 3 bases; bases with no gene match: 9. Here the CDR3 DNA reads TGTGCCAGCAGCTTGACACCGGGACAGAGAAATCAGCCCCAGCATTTT. Translating it yields CASSLTPGQRNQPQHF.

This chain links TRBV5-4 with TRBJ2-7; D gene ambiguous. V lost 0 bases to trimming and J lost 2 bases, with 15 bases between them. Germline V CDR1 and CDR2: SGHNT, YYREEE (reference sequence). The CDR3 has 16 amino acids. DNA of the CDR3: TGTGCCAGCAGCTTGGCCAATATCGGTCAACCCTACGAGCAGTACTTC. This gives the protein CASSLANIGQPYEQYF.

The chain combines TRBV5-1 with TRBJ1-2, with 11 bases lining up with TRBD1. J was trimmed by 7 bases and V by 4 bases; bases with no gene match: 6. CDR1 is SGHRS and CDR2 is YFSETQ in the germline V gene. This CDR3 comprises 14 residues. CDR3 nucleotides: TGCGCCAGCAGCATAGCCGGGACAGGGGGTGGCTACACCTTC. Protein: CASSIAGTGGGYTF.

Only a few counts were recorded for this clone. This chain links TRBV15 with TRBJ1-5; 8 bases map to TRBD1. V shed 0 bases and J 2 bases; nucleotides not matched to a gene: 3. This CDR3 spans 16 amino acids. Germline CDR1 and CDR2: LNHNV and YYDKDF (reference sequence). Here the CDR3 reads CATSRDTDRGNQPQHF. The CDR3 region has the DNA TGTGCCACCAGCAGAGATACGGACAGGGGCAATCAGCCCCAGCATTTT.

This clone showed up just a few times. The chain is built from TRBV13 and TRBJ2-1; TRBD2 might be the D (6 bases). The V gene's germline CDR1 is PRHDT and CDR2 FYEKMQ (reference sequence). The CDR3 extends over 14 amino acids. The V and J ends lost 1 base and 6 bases respectively, with 10 bases between them. In DNA form, the CDR3 reads TGTGCCAGCAGCTTAGTGGGAGGCGGCAATGAGCAGTTCTTC. Amino acids: CASSLVGGGNEQFF.

In its sample, this clone was seen once. The chain employs TRBV4-1 and TRBJ2-1; TRBD2 matches 14 bases. From germline, CDR1 is MGHRA and CDR2 YSYEKL. CDR3 length: 15 amino acids. With 4 bases clipped from V and 9 bases from J, the junction kept 5 bases outside the gene matches. The CDR3: CASSLGLAGACEQFF. The CDR3 DNA reads TGCGCCAGCAGCCTGGGACTAGCGGGGGCATGTGAGCAGTTCTTC.

The chain recombines TRBV7-9 with TRBJ2-1; 8 positions match TRBD1. The length of the CDR3 is 14 residues. The V and J ends lost 4 bases and 7 bases, in that order; junction bases with no gene match: 6. Germline V lookup: CDR1 SEHNR, CDR2 FQNEAQ (reference sequence). The CDR3 region has the DNA TGTGCCAGCAGCTCACTGGGACAGGTAAATGAGCAGTTCTTC. Encoded protein: CASSSLGQVNEQFF.

The gene calls are TRBV9 and TRBJ1-3, with 8 nucleotides matching TRBD1. Trimming removed 4 bases from V and 4 bases from J; junction bases left unmatched: 4. This CDR3 spans 14 amino acids. Germline V gene lookup returns CDR1 SGDLS and CDR2 YYNGEE. The CDR3 loop is CASSSRTGGNTIYF. As DNA, the CDR3 is TGTGCCAGCAGCTCTCGGACAGGGGGAAACACCATATATTTT.

CDR3 in amino acids: CASSLRSGGMSYGYTF. CDR3 DNA: TGTGCCAGCAGTTTAAGGTCTGGAGGGATGAGCTATGGCTACACCTTC. The genes are TRBV27 and TRBJ1-2; D ambiguous. V was cut by 2 bases and J by 4 bases, with 17 bases left in between. The length of the CDR3 is 16 residues. Germline V lookup: CDR1 MNHEY, CDR2 SMNVEV (reference sequence).

This chain connects TRBV28 to TRBJ1-5; D may be TRBD1 (5 bases). The ends were cut back, 7 bases at V and 4 bases at J, with 20 bases in the middle. Germline-derived CDR1 and CDR2 are MDHEN and SYDVKM. The CDR3 has 16 amino acids. Here the CDR3 DNA reads TGTGCCAGCAAGGTTGGCAGGGTAATTGGGAATCAGCCCCAGCATTTT. It encodes CASKVGRVIGNQPQHF.

This clone was observed a handful of times. The J gene is TRBJ1-2, the V gene TRBV5-1, with D possibly being TRBD1 (5 bases). Trimming removed 4 bases at V and 5 bases at J, with 18 bases between. The germline V gene encodes CDR1 SGHRS and CDR2 YFSETQ. This CDR3 has 15 residues. The CDR3 loop reads CASSLARQSEYGYTF. CDR3 coding DNA: TGCGCCAGCAGCCTGGCGCGACAGAGTGAATATGGCTACACCTTC.

The V gene is TRBV28, the J gene TRBJ2-7; TRBD1 might be the D (5 bases). The ends were cut back, 8 bases at V and 0 bases at J, with 17 bases in the middle. This CDR3 is 15 amino acids long. Germline V gene sequence: CDR1 MDHEN, CDR2 SYDVKM. The DNA for the CDR3 is TGTGCCAGCGAAGGGGCTGTGAGAGACTCCTACGAGCAGTACTTC. Translation: CASEGAVRDSYEQYF. Based on the CDR3 plus reference TRBV28 and TRBJ2-7, the full variable domain is DVKVTQSSRYLVKRTGEKVFLECVQDMDHENMFWYRQDPGLGLRLIYFSYDVKMKEKGDIPEGYSVSREKKERFSLILESASTNQTSMYLCASEGAVRDSYEQYFGPGTRLTVT.

This chain joins TRBV4-2 and TRBJ2-1; 14 bases are shared with TRBD2. V lost 4 bases to trimming and J lost 7 bases; unmatched junction nucleotides: 3. The germline V gene has CDR1 LGHNA and CDR2 YNFKEQ. The CDR3 has 15 residues. The DNA for the CDR3 is TGTGCCAGCAGCCCGGGGACTAGCGGGGGAAATGAGCAGTTCTTC. Translating it yields CASSPGTSGGNEQFF.

The chain employs TRBV10-2 and TRBJ2-2; D gene ambiguous. The CDR3 extends over 15 amino acids. The ends were cut back, 3 bases at V and 5 bases at J, with 13 bases in the middle. From germline, CDR1 is WSHSY and CDR2 SAAADI. CDR3 sequence (DNA): TGCGCCAGCAGTGATACGAGACTTTCAACCGGGGAGCTGTTTTTT. Translating it yields CASSDTRLSTGELFF.

The chain joins TRBV5-1 to TRBJ1-3, with a possible D match to TRBD1 (6 bases). Deletions cut 0 bases from V and 0 bases from J, with 7 bases between. Germline values: CDR1 SGHRS, CDR2 YFSETQ. CDR3 length: 15 residues. CDR3: CASSLVGGSGNTIYF. CDR3 nucleotide sequence: TGCGCCAGCAGCTTGGTAGGGGGCTCTGGAAACACCATATATTTT.